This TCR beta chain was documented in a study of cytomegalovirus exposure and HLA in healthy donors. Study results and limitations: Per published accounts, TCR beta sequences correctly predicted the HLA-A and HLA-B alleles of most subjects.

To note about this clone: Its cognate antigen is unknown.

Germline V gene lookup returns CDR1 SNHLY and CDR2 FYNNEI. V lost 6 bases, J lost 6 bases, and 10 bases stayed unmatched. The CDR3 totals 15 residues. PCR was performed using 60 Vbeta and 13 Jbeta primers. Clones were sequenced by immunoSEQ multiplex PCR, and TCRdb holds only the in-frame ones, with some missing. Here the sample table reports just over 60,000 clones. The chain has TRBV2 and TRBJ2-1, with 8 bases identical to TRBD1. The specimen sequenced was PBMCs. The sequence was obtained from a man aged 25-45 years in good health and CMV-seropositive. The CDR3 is CASSLGQAVGNEQFF. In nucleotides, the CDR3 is TGTGCCAGCAGCCTGGGACAGGCGGTCGGCAATGAGCAGTTCTTC.